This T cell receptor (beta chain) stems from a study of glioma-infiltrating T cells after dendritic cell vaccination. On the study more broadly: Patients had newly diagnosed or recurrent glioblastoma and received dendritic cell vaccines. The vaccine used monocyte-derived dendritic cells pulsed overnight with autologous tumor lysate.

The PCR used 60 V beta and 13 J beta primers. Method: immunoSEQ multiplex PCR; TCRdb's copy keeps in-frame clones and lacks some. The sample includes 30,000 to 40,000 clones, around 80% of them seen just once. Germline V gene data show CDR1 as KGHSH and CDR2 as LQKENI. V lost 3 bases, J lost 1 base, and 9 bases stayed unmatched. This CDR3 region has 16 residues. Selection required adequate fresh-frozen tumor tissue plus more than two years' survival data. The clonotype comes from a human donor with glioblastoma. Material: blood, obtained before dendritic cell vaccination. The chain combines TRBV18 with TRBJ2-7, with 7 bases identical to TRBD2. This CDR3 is CASSPPAPGGSYEQYF. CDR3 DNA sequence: TGTGCCAGCTCACCCCCGGCTCCGGGGGGATCCTACGAGCAGTACTTC.